A single sample is the source of the 24 T cell receptor beta chains below, sequenced in a study of T cell changes during pregnancy in multiple sclerosis. TCRdb keeps only in-frame clones here, not all; method: immunoSEQ multiplex PCR. The sample includes 70,000 to 100,000 clones, 90% to 95% of them seen just once. This material consisted of peripheral blood, taken in the third trimester of pregnancy. The receptors derive from a female donor with multiple sclerosis, enrolled in a pregnancy study.

This clone has a handful of counts. The chain combines TRBV28 with TRBJ2-7; 10 bases fit TRBD2. After removal of 6 bases from V and 6 bases from J, the junction contained 11 bases not matched to a gene. The CDR3 spans 15 residues. The germline gives CDR1 MDHEN, CDR2 SYDVKM. The CDR3 bases are TGTGCCAGCAGCCATATAGCGGGAGGCAGTGTCGAGCAGTACTTC. This encodes CASSHIAGGSVEQYF. The entire variable domain, with the rest obtained from reference TRBV28 and TRBJ2-7, is as follows: DVKVTQSSRYLVKRTGEKVFLECVQDMDHENMFWYRQDPGLGLRLIYFSYDVKMKEKGDIPEGYSVSREKKERFSLILESASTNQTSMYLCASSHIAGGSVEQYFGPGTRLTVT.

This clone was seen just once. The rearrangement links TRBV5-4 to TRBJ2-7; 8 positions agree with TRBD2. V gave up 4 bases and J gave up 5 bases; unmatched junction bases: 8. CDR1 is SGHNT, CDR2 YYREEE, per germline (reference sequence). The CDR3 totals 14 residues. DNA for the CDR3: TGTGCCAGCAGCCCCCGGGGGGGGCGGAACGAGCAGTACTTC. Residues: CASSPRGGRNEQYF.

For the CDR3, the DNA is TGCGCCAGCAGCCAAGACCCCTTGTACAGCCAGTACTTC. Its protein is CASSQDPLYSQYF. This chain links TRBV4-1 with TRBJ2-7; D ambiguous. The V gene's germline CDR1 is MGHRA and CDR2 YSYEKL. This CDR3 comprises 13 residues. V gave up 0 bases and J gave up 10 bases, with 13 bases separating them.

The chain employs TRBV20-1 and TRBJ2-7, with 9 nucleotides matching TRBD1. Unmatched junction bases numbered 9, after V lost 8 bases and J lost 10 bases. The CDR3 is 11 residues long. Per the germline V gene, CDR1 is DFQATT and CDR2 is SNEGSKA (reference sequence). The CDR3 DNA reads TGCAGTCCGGGACAGGGTAAGTATCAGTACTTC. Protein: CSPGQGKYQYF.

The chain combines TRBV4-1 with TRBJ2-7; 13 nucleotides align to TRBD2. CDR1 MGHRA and CDR2 YSYEKL come from the germline V gene. CDR3 length: 16 residues. The V gene end was trimmed by 0 bases and the J gene end by 4 bases; junction bases not matched to a gene: 3. CDR3 sequence reads: CASSQDGLAGVYEQYF. In nucleotides, the CDR3 is TGCGCCAGCAGCCAAGATGGACTAGCGGGAGTGTACGAGCAGTACTTC.

V is TRBV5-6 and J is TRBJ1-2, with TRBD1 matching 7 bases. V dropped 1 base and J dropped 3; count of bases not matched to a gene: 6. CDR3 length: 15 residues. CDR1 is SGHDT, CDR2 YYEEEE, per germline. For the CDR3, the DNA is TGTGCCAGCAGCTTGACGGGGACAGCCCACTATGGCTACACCTTC. It yields the protein CASSLTGTAHYGYTF.

The chain recombines TRBV11-3 with TRBJ1-2; D is undetermined. The V and J ends lost 4 bases and 4 bases respectively, with 7 bases between them. Germline assignment: CDR1 SGHNT and CDR2 YENEEA. The CDR3 contains 12 residues. CDR3 coding DNA: TGTGCCAGCAGCTACGGAGTCTATGGCTACACCTTC. Translating it yields CASSYGVYGYTF.

This chain joins TRBV4-1 and TRBJ2-3, with D perhaps TRBD2 (6 bases). The V end lost 2 bases, the J end lost 4 bases, and 16 bases lay between the germline ends. Germline values: CDR1 MGHRA, CDR2 YSYEKL. The CDR3 has 16 amino acids. CDR3 bases: TGCGCCAGCAGCCAACCTCCGGGGGAGAGCCCAGATACGCAGTATTTT. Amino acid sequence: CASSQPPGESPDTQYF.

This chain's CDR3 is CASSAPDSNEQFF. DNA for the CDR3: TGTGCCAGCAGCGCACCAGATTCTAATGAGCAGTTCTTC. J is TRBJ2-1 and V is TRBV9; D is uncertain. Germline CDR1 is SGDLS and CDR2 is YYNGEE. The CDR3 length is 13 residues. The germline V and J ends were trimmed by 3 bases and 7 bases, with 11 bases remaining between them.

This clone has a handful of counts. The chain uses TRBV6-4 and TRBJ2-1; possibly TRBD2 for D (5 bases). CDR1 is MRHNA and CDR2 is SNTAGT in the germline V gene. CDR3 length: 13 amino acids. V dropped 2 bases and J dropped 8 bases, with 10 bases sitting between them. The CDR3 loop reads CASSDRAEDEQFF. The CDR3 DNA is TGTGCCAGCAGTGACCGAGCGGAGGATGAGCAGTTCTTC.

The CDR3: CASSITGVGNQPQHF. CDR3 sequence (DNA): TGTGCCAGTAGTATAACAGGCGTTGGCAATCAGCCCCAGCATTTT. The chain recombines TRBV19 with TRBJ1-5; D may be TRBD1 (5 bases). Germline V gives CDR1 LNHDA, CDR2 SQIVND (reference sequence). Trimming left V 2 bases short and J 2 bases short, with 10 bases between. The CDR3 covers 15 residues. Filled out from reference TRBV19 and TRBJ1-5, the complete variable domain reads DGGITQSPKYLFRKEGQNVTLSCEQNLNHDAMYWYRQDPGQGLRLIYYSQIVNDFQKGDIAEGYSVSREKKESFPLTVTSAQKNPTAFYLCASSITGVGNQPQHFGDGTRLSIL.

The J gene is TRBJ2-2, the V gene TRBV14; D not certain. The CDR3 contains 17 residues. Germline CDR1 reads SGHDN; CDR2 reads FVKESK. Trimming took 2 bases from V and 0 from J, leaving 13 bases between them. The CDR3 is CASSQPWAEPNTGELFF. The CDR3 region has the DNA TGTGCCAGCAGCCAACCGTGGGCTGAACCGAACACCGGGGAGCTGTTTTTT.

V gene TRBV6-6 combines with J gene TRBJ2-1; tentative D call: TRBD1 (6 bases). This CDR3 is 12 amino acids long. In germline, CDR1 is MNHNY, CDR2 SVGAGI (reference sequence). Trimming removed 2 bases from V and 10 bases from J, with 9 bases in between. CDR3 region: CASSYGGVEQFF. As DNA, the CDR3 is TGTGCCAGCAGTTACGGGGGCGTAGAGCAGTTCTTC.

The chain combines TRBV6-1 with TRBJ1-5; a weak D match, TRBD1 (6 bases). This CDR3 is 15 amino acids long. Between the trimmed V and J ends, which lost 6 bases and 4 bases, there was a span of 16 bases. The germline V gene encodes CDR1 MNHNS and CDR2 SASEGT. CDR3 region: CASRTSGGENQPQHF. CDR3 in DNA: TGTGCCAGCAGGACCTCGGGGGGCGAGAATCAGCCCCAGCATTTT.

V is TRBV27 and J is TRBJ2-2; perhaps TRBD1 as D (5 bases). This CDR3 spans 14 amino acids. V lost 3 bases to trimming and J lost 7 bases, with 12 bases between them. Per the germline V gene, CDR1 is MNHEY and CDR2 is SMNVEV (reference sequence). CDR3 amino acids: CASSFIRVGGELFF. CDR3 nucleotide sequence: TGTGCCAGCAGTTTTATCAGGGTGGGCGGGGAGCTGTTTTTT.

V and J are TRBV5-6 and TRBJ2-1; TRBD1 might be the D (5 bases). The CDR3 runs to 15 residues. Germline V gene sequence: CDR1 SGHDT, CDR2 YYEEEE. Deletions cut 3 bases from V and 4 bases from J, with 14 bases between. The CDR3 DNA reads TGTGCCAGCAGCTGGGGCCAGGGTCGGTACAATGAGCAGTTCTTC. Protein product: CASSWGQGRYNEQFF. Looking up the rest from reference TRBV5-6 and TRBJ2-1 gives the full variable domain: DAGVTQSPTHLIKTRGQQVTLRCSPKSGHDTVSWYQQALGQGPQFIFQYYEEEERQRGNFPDRFSGHQFPNYSSELNVNALLLGDSALYLCASSWGQGRYNEQFFGPGTRLTVL.

The J gene is TRBJ2-7, the V gene TRBV14, with TRBD2 matching 10 bases. V dropped 6 bases and J dropped 6; count of bases not matched to a gene: 11. The germline gives CDR1 SGHDN, CDR2 FVKESK. This CDR3 spans 15 amino acids. The CDR3 nucleotides read TGTGCCAGCAGGGCTAGCGGGAGACAGGCCGGCGAGCAGTACTTC. Amino acid sequence: CASRASGRQAGEQYF.

The V gene is TRBV4-3, the J gene TRBJ2-2; D is unclear. V was pared by 2 bases and J by 4 bases, with 8 bases between. This CDR3 has 14 residues. The germline V gene encodes CDR1 LGHNA and CDR2 YSLEER. In nucleotides, the CDR3 is TGCGCCAGCAGCCAATCAGGATCCACCGGGGAGCTGTTTTTT. The encoded protein is CASSQSGSTGELFF.

The chain employs TRBV18 and TRBJ2-7, with 8 positions matching TRBD2. CDR1 is KGHSH and CDR2 is LQKENI in the germline V gene. Trimming removed 5 bases from V and 4 bases from J; junction bases left unmatched: 10. The CDR3 covers 15 residues. CDR3 residues: CASSSSGSLEYEQYF. CDR3 coding DNA: TGTGCCAGCTCATCAAGCGGGAGCCTCGAGTACGAGCAGTACTTC.

V is TRBV5-6 and J is TRBJ2-7, with D possibly being TRBD1 (6 bases). Trimming removed 6 bases at V and 3 bases at J, with 13 bases between. Germline lookup yields CDR1 SGHDT and CDR2 YYEEEE. This CDR3 region has 13 residues. The CDR3 loop reads CASTYRVGYEQYF. The CDR3 DNA is TGTGCCAGCACGTACAGGGTAGGCTACGAGCAGTACTTC.

This chain uses TRBV27 with TRBJ2-7; no reliable D call. There are 13 residues in the CDR3. Germline V gene data show CDR1 as MNHEY and CDR2 as SMNVEV (reference sequence). The ends were cut back, 3 bases at V and 3 bases at J, with 9 bases in the middle. The CDR3 coding sequence is TGTGCCAGCAGTTTGCAGGCTCGCTACGAGCAGTACTTC. Amino acid sequence: CASSLQARYEQYF.

This chain joins TRBV7-2 and TRBJ2-3, with 7 bases aligning to TRBD2. CDR1 is SGHTA and CDR2 is FQGNSA in the germline V gene. Losses at the gene ends were 7 bases for V and 7 bases for J; bases not matched to a gene: 14. This CDR3 is built from 15 residues. The CDR3 coding sequence is TGTGCCAGCACCCAGGAGGCGGGAGAAGGATATACGCAGTATTTT. Protein product: CASTQEAGEGYTQYF.

This clone was seen a few times. The chain couples TRBV7-9 to TRBJ2-1; TRBD2 is a possible D gene (6 bases). The CDR3 runs to 15 residues. Germline CDR1 reads SEHNR; CDR2 reads FQNEAQ (reference sequence). Between the trimmed V and J ends, which lost 0 bases and 5 bases, there was a span of 11 bases. As DNA, the CDR3 is TGTGCCAGCAGCTTAGCGGTAGCGGTTCACAATGAGCAGTTCTTC. Residues: CASSLAVAVHNEQFF. The full variable domain, its missing parts supplied by reference TRBV7-9 and TRBJ2-1, is DTGVSQNPRHKITKRGQNVTFRCDPISEHNRLYWYRQTLGQGPEFLTYFQNEAQLEKSRLLSDRFSAERPKGSFSTLEIQRTEQGDSAMYLCASSLAVAVHNEQFFGPGTRLTVL.

The V and J genes are TRBV28 and TRBJ2-2; D may be TRBD1 (5 bases). V lost 2 bases, J lost 0 bases, and 7 bases lay in between. Germline assignment: CDR1 MDHEN and CDR2 SYDVKM. This CDR3 has 15 amino acids. This CDR3 is CASSLSRANTGELFF. CDR3 nucleotides: TGTGCCAGCAGTTTAAGCAGGGCGAACACCGGGGAGCTGTTTTTT.